A selection of T cell receptor beta chains follows, all from one sample in a study of blood T cell repertoires in COVID-19. TCRdb's copy holds only in-frame clones and misses some; the assay was immunoSEQ multiplex PCR. The top ten clones hold 12% of a sample with more than 150,000 clones, roughly 79% of them seen once. The specimen was peripheral blood. The receptors shown here come from an elderly woman with COVID-19, enrolled during active disease. Each CDR3 is given with its conserved first and last residue. Only part of the rows carry a size: once, few, many, or a class if the clone is expanded.

TRBJ1-5,.,TRBV2,CASRQTGGGNQPQHF
TRBJ1-6,.,TRBV6-6,CASFPGHNSPLHF
TRBJ2-7,.,TRBV5-1,CASSLQPGQGAYEQYF
TRBJ1-1,.,TRBV6-2/TRBV6-3,CASSPQGGTEAFF
TRBJ2-3,once,TRBV7-2,CASSEASGGGTDTQYF
TRBJ2-5,few,TRBV3-1/TRBV3-2,CASSQDPGETQYF
TRBJ1-4,.,TRBV28,CATRGTGGDSANEKLFF
TRBJ2-5,.,TRBV7-6,CASGRGQGAFETQYF
TRBJ2-7,.,TRBV10-3,CAVGTSNHEQYF
TRBJ2-7,.,TRBV7-2,CASSLGSGIGYEQYF
TRBJ1-5,.,TRBV7-6,CASSLEAFSNQPQHF
TRBJ2-7,.,TRBV11-3,CASTGGTAVSYEQYF
TRBJ2-7,.,TRBV21-1,CASIRDYLPYEQYF
TRBJ1-6,.,TRBV5-1,CASSLTGQGNSPLHF
TRBJ1-4,.,TRBV6-6,CASSRGATNEKLFF
TRBJ1-4,.,TRBV25-1,CASSGPGSEKLFF
TRBJ1-5,few,TRBV27,CASNPDGRYSNQPQHF
TRBJ1-4,.,TRBV5-6,CASSFWDRGLATNEKLFF
TRBJ2-1,.,TRBV6-5,CASSQTSWEQFF
TRBJ2-1,.,TRBV29-1,CSVSPRAGGEQFF
TRBJ1-1,.,TRBV7-2,CASSLWGMNTEAFF
TRBJ2-7,.,TRBV6-5,CASQQANSYEQYF
TRBJ1-4,.,TRBV7-9,CASSLAAGNEKLFF
TRBJ2-1,.,TRBV7-2,CASSLRREDEQFF
TRBJ1-2,.,TRBV4-1,CASSQGQVGNYGYTF
TRBJ2-5,.,TRBV5-6,CASRTGRFETQYF
TRBJ2-1,once,TRBV4-2,CASSQDLSSYNEQFF
TRBJ1-5,.,TRBV19,CASSIVAGQPQHF
TRBJ2-1,once,TRBV9,CASSVLAGGHNEQFF
TRBJ2-7,.,TRBV7-9,CASSARQGAGEQYF
TRBJ2-5,.,TRBV6-6,CASSYSAETQYF
TRBJ2-1,.,TRBV19,CASSISPSTASYNEQFF
TRBJ2-2,.,TRBV24-1,CATSDFRTDLDTGELFF
TRBJ2-3,.,TRBV7-2,CASGGEITDTQYF
TRBJ1-5,few,TRBV18,CASSPPGGETGPQHF
TRBJ2-5,.,TRBV29-1,CSVDWGGGTQYF
TRBJ2-1,.,TRBV11-3,CASSPRPDSYNEQFF
TRBJ1-5,few,TRBV2,CASARTGNSNQPQHF
TRBJ1-2,.,TRBV7-2,CASSLARGYGYTF
TRBJ1-6,.,TRBV19,CASSPQAGGYNSPLHF
TRBJ1-6,.,TRBV14,CASSQVGGDSPLHF
TRBJ2-6,.,TRBV5-6,CASSLRTAGANVLTF
TRBJ1-4,few,TRBV12-3/TRBV12-4,CASSYSPGELFF
TRBJ2-2,.,TRBV7-2,CASSLAAGVRELFF